Listed here are 24 T cell receptor beta chains from one sample, sequenced in a study of T cells expressing NK-cell markers. TCRdb derives one entry per CDR3 protein from the 5' RACE reads, leaving out DNA. This sample's clone table lists hundreds of thousands of distinct CDR3 sequences. The specimen was blood T cells: a sorted CD56 or NKG2C T cell subset, CD4+ or CD8+ T cells, or bulk PBMC T cells (not recorded which). The receptors shown here come from a young man in good health.

This rearrangement joins TRBV15 to TRBJ2-5; TCRdb picks TRBD2, but there is no DNA to check that call. The CDR3 covers 20 residues. Germline V gene lookup returns CDR1 LNHNV and CDR2 YYDKDF (reference sequence). CDR3 protein: CATSSAGRAGTNLDRETQYF.

The rearrangement joins TRBV6-5 to TRBJ2-3; without DNA, the TCRdb call of TRBD2 cannot be checked. Germline V CDR1 and CDR2: MNHEY, SVGAGI. The CDR3 extends over 15 amino acids. The CDR3 here is CASSYSASGTDTQYF.

The V call is TRBV6-5, the J call TRBJ1-6. The CDR3 loop spans 12 amino acids. Germline-derived CDR1 and CDR2 are MNHEY and SVGAGI. CDR3 sequence reads: CASRGLRSPLHF.

The gene calls are TRBV12-3 or TRBV12-4 and TRBJ1-3. CDR3 length equals 12 residues. The CDR3 protein is CASSFLGNTIYF.

The chain joins TRBV7-2 to TRBJ2-1; TCRdb indicates TRBD2, and absent DNA this call remains unverified. Germline loops: CDR1 SGHTA, CDR2 FQGNSA. CDR3 size: 14 residues. This CDR3 reads CASSNLAGGREQFF.

The J gene is TRBJ2-6, the V gene TRBV19. CDR3 length: 16 amino acids. Germline V CDR1 and CDR2: LNHDA, SQIVND (reference sequence). This CDR3 is CASSIPDISGANVLTF.

The genes are TRBV12-3 or TRBV12-4 and TRBJ1-3; as DNA is missing, the TRBD1 call by TCRdb cannot be tested. CDR3 length: 15 residues. CDR3 residues: CASSPTGRTGNTIYF.

This chain uses TRBV6-1 with TRBJ2-7; there is no DNA to check the TCRdb D call of TRBD2. Germline V lookup: CDR1 MNHNS, CDR2 SASEGT. CDR3 size: 14 residues. CDR3 residues: CASSEAGPTREQYF.

The gene calls are TRBV12-3 or TRBV12-4 and TRBJ2-1; TCRdb lists TRBD2, though no DNA is available to test this call. The CDR3 runs to 13 residues. CDR3 protein: CASSLDQRGEQFF.

V usage is TRBV20-1 and J usage is TRBJ2-1; there is no DNA to check the TCRdb D call of TRBD2. The V gene's germline CDR1 is DFQATT and CDR2 SNEGSKA (reference sequence). The CDR3 loop spans 16 amino acids. CDR3 residues: CSASQLLAGAYNEQFF.

This chain uses TRBV5-1 with TRBJ2-2; the D call of TRBD1 rests on TCRdb alone, since no DNA is present to check it. This CDR3 comprises 15 residues. Germline V gene data show CDR1 as SGHRS and CDR2 as YFSETQ. The CDR3 is CASSPRQGNTGELFF.

This sequence joins TRBV11-3 and TRBJ2-1; the D call of TRBD2 rests on TCRdb alone, since no DNA is present to check it. CDR3 length equals 21 residues. CDR1 and CDR2 (germline): SGHNT, YENEEA. The CDR3 region is CASSHPGLAGESRSSYNEQFF.

The chain combines TRBV6-2 or TRBV6-3 with TRBJ1-2. The CDR3 contains 12 residues. Germline CDR1 reads MNHEY; CDR2 reads SVGEGT. CDR3: CASRNQETHYTF.

V usage is TRBV4-2 and J usage is TRBJ2-2; TCRdb designates TRBD1, a call that cannot be tested without DNA. The CDR3 has 16 amino acids. Per germline, CDR1 LGHNA and CDR2 YNFKEQ. Here the CDR3 reads CASSQDRGGDTGELFF.

The chain has TRBV29-1 and TRBJ1-3; no DNA is available, so the TRBD1 call from TCRdb remains unchecked. The CDR3 covers 14 residues. Germline V gene lookup returns CDR1 SQVTM and CDR2 ANQGSEA. CDR3 sequence reads: CSARTGGREDTIYF.

The V gene is TRBV4-3, the J gene TRBJ2-1; the TRBD2 assignment by TCRdb is unverifiable without DNA. The CDR3 extends over 17 amino acids. Germline-derived CDR1 and CDR2 are LGHNA and YSLEER. This CDR3 is CASSLNLAGARGNEQFF.

The chain carries TRBV5-5 and TRBJ2-7; no DNA is available, so the TRBD2 call from TCRdb remains unchecked. Germline V lookup: CDR1 SGHKS, CDR2 YYEKEE (reference sequence). This CDR3 spans 16 amino acids. CDR3 sequence reads: CASSQPATSGRYEQYF.

The chain carries TRBV18 and TRBJ2-5. The CDR3 spans 14 residues. Germline V CDR1 and CDR2: KGHSH, LQKENI. This CDR3 is CASSPATVQETQYF.

The rearrangement links TRBV4-1 to TRBJ2-5; TCRdb indicates TRBD2, and absent DNA this call remains unverified. CDR1 and CDR2 from the germline V gene are MGHRA and YSYEKL. The CDR3 length is 15 residues. CDR3: CASSQAGGSQETQYF.

The chain recombines TRBV6-2 or TRBV6-3 with TRBJ2-5; TCRdb's assignment of TRBD2 cannot be checked, as there is no DNA. This CDR3 has 17 residues. Germline CDR1 MNHEY, CDR2 SVGEGT. The CDR3 is CASTLTSGRLRQETQYF.

The V gene is TRBV20-1, the J gene TRBJ2-7; TCRdb names TRBD1, which stays unverified in the absence of DNA. CDR3 size: 15 residues. Germline-derived CDR1 and CDR2 are DFQATT and SNEGSKA (reference sequence). CDR3 in amino acids: CSARVLGQTDYEQYF.

This chain links TRBV7-9 with TRBJ2-2; TCRdb picks TRBD1, but there is no DNA to check that call. CDR3 size: 14 residues. Germline CDR1 reads SEHNR; CDR2 reads FQNEAQ (reference sequence). The CDR3: CASSFPGEAGELFF. The full variable domain, with the rest looked up from reference TRBV7-9 and TRBJ2-2, is DTGVSQNPRHKITKRGQNVTFRCDPISEHNRLYWYRQTLGQGPEFLTYFQNEAQLEKSRLLSDRFSAERPKGSFSTLEIQRTEQGDSAMYLCASSFPGEAGELFFGEGSRLTVL.

V and J are TRBV20-1 and TRBJ2-1; TCRdb returns TRBD2, unconfirmable since there is no DNA. The CDR3 runs 16 residues. Germline lookup yields CDR1 DFQATT and CDR2 SNEGSKA (reference sequence). The CDR3 is CSARGASGGTYNEQFF.

The CDR3 loop reads CASSATAGEKAFF. The chain joins TRBV9 to TRBJ1-1. Germline CDR1 SGDLS, CDR2 YYNGEE. The CDR3 totals 13 residues.